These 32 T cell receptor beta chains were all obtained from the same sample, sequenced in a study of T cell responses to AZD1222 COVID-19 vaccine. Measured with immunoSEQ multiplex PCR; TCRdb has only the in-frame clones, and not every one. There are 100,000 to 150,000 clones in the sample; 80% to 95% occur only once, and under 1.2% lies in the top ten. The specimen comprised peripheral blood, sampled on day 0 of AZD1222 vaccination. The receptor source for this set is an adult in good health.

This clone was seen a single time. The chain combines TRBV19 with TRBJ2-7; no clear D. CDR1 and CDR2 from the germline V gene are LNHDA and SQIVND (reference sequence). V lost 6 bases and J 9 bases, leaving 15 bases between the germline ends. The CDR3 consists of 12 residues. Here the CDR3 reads CASRSGVDGQYF. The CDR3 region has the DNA TGTGCCAGTAGGTCTGGGGTCGACGGGCAGTACTTC.

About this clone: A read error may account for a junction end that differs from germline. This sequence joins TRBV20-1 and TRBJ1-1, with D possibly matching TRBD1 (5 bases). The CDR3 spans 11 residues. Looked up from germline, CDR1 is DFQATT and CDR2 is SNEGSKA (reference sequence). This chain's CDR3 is CSARRGLMRAF. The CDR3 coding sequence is TGCAGTGCTAGACGGGGCCTTATGAGGGCCTTT.

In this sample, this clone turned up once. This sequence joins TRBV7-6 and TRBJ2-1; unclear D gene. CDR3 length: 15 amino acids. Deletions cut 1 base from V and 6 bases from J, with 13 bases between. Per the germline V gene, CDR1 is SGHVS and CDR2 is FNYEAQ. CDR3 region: CASSLEAGVGNEQFF. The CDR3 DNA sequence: TGTGCCAGCAGCTTAGAGGCCGGCGTCGGCAATGAGCAGTTCTTC. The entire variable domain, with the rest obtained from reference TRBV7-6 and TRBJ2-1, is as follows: GAGVSQSPRYKVTKRGQDVALRCDPISGHVSLYWYRQALGQGPEFLTYFNYEAQQDKSGLPNDRFSAERPEGSISTLTIQRTEQRDSAMYRCASSLEAGVGNEQFFGPGTRLTVL.

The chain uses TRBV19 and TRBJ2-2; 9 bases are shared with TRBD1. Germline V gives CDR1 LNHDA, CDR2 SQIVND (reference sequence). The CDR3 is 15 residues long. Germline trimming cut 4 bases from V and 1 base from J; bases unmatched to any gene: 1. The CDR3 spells CASSRDRVNTGELFF. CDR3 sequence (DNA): TGTGCCAGTAGTAGGGACAGGGTGAACACCGGGGAGCTGTTTTTT.

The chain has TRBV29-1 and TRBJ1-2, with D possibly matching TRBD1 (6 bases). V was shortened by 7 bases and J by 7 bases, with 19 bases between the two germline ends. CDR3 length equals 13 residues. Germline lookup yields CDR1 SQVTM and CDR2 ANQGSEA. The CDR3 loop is CSATPRGHFGYTF. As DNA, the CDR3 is TGCAGCGCCACCCCCCGGGGACATTTTGGCTACACCTTC.

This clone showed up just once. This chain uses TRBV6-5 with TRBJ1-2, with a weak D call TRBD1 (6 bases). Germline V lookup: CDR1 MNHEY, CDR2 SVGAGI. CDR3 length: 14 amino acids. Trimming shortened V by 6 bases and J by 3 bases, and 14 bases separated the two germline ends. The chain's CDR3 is CASSQRGAYYGYTF. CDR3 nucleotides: TGTGCCAGCAGCCAAAGGGGGGCCTACTATGGCTACACCTTC.

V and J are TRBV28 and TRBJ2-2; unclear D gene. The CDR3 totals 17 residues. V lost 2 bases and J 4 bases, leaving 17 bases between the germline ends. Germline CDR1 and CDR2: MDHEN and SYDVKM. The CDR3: CASSLPILGWGTGELFF. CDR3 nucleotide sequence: TGTGCCAGCAGTTTACCTATCTTGGGGTGGGGCACCGGGGAGCTGTTTTTT. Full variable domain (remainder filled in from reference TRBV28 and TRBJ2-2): DVKVTQSSRYLVKRTGEKVFLECVQDMDHENMFWYRQDPGLGLRLIYFSYDVKMKEKGDIPEGYSVSREKKERFSLILESASTNQTSMYLCASSLPILGWGTGELFFGEGSRLTVL.

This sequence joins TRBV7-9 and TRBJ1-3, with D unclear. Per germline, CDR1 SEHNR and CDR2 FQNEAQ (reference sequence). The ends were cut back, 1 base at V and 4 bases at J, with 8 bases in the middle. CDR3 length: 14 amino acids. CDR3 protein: CASSLVLPGNTIYF. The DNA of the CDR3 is TGTGCCAGCAGCTTAGTTCTGCCCGGAAACACCATATATTTT.

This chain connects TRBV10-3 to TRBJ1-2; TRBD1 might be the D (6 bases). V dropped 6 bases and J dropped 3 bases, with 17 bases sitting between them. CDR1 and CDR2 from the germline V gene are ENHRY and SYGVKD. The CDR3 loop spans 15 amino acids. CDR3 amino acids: CAISRKGGTDYGYTF. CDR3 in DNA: TGTGCCATCAGCCGGAAGGGGGGGACTGACTATGGCTACACCTTC.

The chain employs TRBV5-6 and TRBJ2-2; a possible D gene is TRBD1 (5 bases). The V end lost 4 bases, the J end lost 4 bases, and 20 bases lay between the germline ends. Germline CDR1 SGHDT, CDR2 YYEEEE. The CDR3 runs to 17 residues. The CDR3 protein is CASSTRTQAPSTGELFF. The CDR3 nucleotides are TGTGCCAGCAGCACCCGGACACAGGCCCCCTCCACCGGGGAGCTGTTTTTT.

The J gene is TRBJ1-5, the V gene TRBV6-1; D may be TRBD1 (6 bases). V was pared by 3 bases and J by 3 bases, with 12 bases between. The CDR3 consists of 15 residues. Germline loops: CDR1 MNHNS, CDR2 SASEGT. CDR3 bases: TGTGCCAGCAGTGACGCAGGGGTTTACAATCAGCCCCAGCATTTT. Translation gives CASSDAGVYNQPQHF.

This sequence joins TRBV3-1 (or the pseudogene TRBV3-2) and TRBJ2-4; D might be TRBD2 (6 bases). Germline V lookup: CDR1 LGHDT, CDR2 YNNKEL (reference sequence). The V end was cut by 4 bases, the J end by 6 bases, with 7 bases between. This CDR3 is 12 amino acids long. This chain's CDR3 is CASSPGRNIQYF. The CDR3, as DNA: TGTGCCAGCAGCCCCGGGAGAAACATTCAGTACTTC.

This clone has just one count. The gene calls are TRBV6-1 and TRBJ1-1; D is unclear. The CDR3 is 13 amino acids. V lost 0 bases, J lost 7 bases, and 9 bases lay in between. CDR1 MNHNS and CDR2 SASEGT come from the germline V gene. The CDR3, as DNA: TGTGCCAGCAGTGAAGCGATTTTGCTTGAAGCTTTCTTT. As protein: CASSEAILLEAFF.

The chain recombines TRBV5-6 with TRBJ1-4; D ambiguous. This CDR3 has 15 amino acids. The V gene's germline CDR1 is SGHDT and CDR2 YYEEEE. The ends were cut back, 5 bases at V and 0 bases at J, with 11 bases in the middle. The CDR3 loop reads CASSKRAATNEKLFF. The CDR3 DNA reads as TGTGCCAGCAGTAAGAGGGCTGCAACTAATGAAAAACTGTTTTTT.

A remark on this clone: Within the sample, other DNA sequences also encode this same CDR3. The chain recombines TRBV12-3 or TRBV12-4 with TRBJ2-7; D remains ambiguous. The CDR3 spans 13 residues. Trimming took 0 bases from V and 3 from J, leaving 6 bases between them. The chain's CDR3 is CASSLAGGYEQYF. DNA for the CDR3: TGTGCCAGCAGTTTAGCGGGCGGCTACGAGCAGTACTTC.

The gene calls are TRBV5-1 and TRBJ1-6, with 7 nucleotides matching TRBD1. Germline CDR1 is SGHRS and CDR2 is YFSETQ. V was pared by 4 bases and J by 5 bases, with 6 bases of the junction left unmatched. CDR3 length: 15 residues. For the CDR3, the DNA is TGCGCCAGCAGCCCAGGACAGGCGGATAATTCACCCCTCCACTTT. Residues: CASSPGQADNSPLHF.

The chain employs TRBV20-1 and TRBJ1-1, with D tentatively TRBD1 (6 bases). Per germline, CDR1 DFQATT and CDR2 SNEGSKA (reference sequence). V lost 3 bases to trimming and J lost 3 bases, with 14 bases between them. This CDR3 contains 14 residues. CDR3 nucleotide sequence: TGCAGTGCTAGTAGCAGGGGTTTCGACACTGAAGCTTTCTTT. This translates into CSASSRGFDTEAFF.

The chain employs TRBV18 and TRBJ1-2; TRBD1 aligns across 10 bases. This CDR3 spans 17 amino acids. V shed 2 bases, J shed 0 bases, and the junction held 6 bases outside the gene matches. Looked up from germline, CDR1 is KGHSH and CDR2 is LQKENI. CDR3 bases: TGTGCCAGCTCACCAAGAGTCGGGACAGGGGCTAACTATGGCTACACCTTC. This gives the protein CASSPRVGTGANYGYTF.

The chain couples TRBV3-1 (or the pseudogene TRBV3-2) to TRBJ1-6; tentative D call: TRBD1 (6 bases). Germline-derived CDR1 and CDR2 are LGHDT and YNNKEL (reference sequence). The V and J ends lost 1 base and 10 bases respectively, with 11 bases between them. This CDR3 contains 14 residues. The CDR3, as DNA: TGTGCCAGCAGCCAAGCGGGGGGCGAATCACCCCTCCACTTT. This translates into CASSQAGGESPLHF.

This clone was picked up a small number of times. The CDR3 nucleotides read TGTGCCTGGAGTGGGGGGCTGGGAGATACGCAGTATTTT. Translating gives CAWSGGLGDTQYF. This sequence joins TRBV30 and TRBJ2-3, with a weak D call TRBD1 (6 bases). V gave up 1 base and J gave up 5 bases, with 10 bases separating them. This CDR3 spans 13 amino acids. Germline V gene lookup returns CDR1 GTSNPN and CDR2 SVGIG (reference sequence).

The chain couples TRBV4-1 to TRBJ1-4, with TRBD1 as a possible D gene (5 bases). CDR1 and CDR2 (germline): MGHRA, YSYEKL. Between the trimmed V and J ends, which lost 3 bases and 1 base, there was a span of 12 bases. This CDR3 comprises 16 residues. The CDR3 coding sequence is TGCGCCAGCAGCCAGAATTCAGGGCTAACTAATGAAAAACTGTTTTTT. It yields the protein CASSQNSGLTNEKLFF.

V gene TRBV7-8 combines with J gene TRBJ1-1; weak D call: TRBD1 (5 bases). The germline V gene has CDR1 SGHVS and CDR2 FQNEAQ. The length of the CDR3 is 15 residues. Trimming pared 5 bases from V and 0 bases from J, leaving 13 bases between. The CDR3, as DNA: TGTGCCAGCAGCCGATGGGGCAGCCTGAACACTGAAGCTTTCTTT. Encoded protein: CASSRWGSLNTEAFF.

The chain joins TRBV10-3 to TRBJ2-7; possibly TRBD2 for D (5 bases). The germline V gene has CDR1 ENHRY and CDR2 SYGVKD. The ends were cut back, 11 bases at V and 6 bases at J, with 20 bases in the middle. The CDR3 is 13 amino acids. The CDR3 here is CAARAGLVSEQYF. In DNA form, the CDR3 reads TGTGCCGCCCGGGCCGGACTCGTTTCCGAGCAGTACTTC.

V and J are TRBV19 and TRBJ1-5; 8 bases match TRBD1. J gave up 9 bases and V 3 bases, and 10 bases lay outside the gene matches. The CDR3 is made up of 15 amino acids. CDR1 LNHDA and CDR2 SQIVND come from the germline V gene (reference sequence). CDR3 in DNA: TGTGCCAGTAGTATTTTAGGACAGGGTGTGGGGCCCCAGCATTTT. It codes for CASSILGQGVGPQHF.

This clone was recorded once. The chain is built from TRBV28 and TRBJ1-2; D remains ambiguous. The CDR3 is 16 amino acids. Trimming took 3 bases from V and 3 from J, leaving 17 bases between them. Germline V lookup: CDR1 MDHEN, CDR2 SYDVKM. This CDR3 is CASSFGFRRAHYGYTF. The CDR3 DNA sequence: TGTGCCAGCAGTTTTGGCTTTCGAAGGGCGCACTATGGCTACACCTTC.

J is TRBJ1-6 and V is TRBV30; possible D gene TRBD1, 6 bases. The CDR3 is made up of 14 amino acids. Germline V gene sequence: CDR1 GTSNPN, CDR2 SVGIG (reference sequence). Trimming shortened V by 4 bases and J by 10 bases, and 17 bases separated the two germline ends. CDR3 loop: CAWTPRGLRSPLHF. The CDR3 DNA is TGTGCCTGGACGCCGAGGGGGTTGCGGTCACCCCTCCACTTT. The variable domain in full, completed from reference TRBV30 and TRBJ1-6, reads SQTIHQWPATLVQPVGSPLSLECTVEGTSNPNLYWYRQAAGRGLQLLFYSVGIGQISSEVPQNLSASRPQDRQFILSSKKLLLSDSGFYLCAWTPRGLRSPLHFGNGTRLTVT.

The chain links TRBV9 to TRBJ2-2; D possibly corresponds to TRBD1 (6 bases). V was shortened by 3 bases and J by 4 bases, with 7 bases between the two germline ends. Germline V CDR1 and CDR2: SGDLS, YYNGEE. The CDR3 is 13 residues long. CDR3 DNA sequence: TGTGCCAGCAGCGGGACAGTCACCGGGGAGCTGTTTTTT. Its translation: CASSGTVTGELFF.

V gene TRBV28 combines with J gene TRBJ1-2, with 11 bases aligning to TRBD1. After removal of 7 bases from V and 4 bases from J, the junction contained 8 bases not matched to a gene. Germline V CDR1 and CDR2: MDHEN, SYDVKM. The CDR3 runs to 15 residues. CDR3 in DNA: TGTGCCAGCACCGCCACCGGGACAGGGGGCTATGGCTACACCTTC. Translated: CASTATGTGGYGYTF.

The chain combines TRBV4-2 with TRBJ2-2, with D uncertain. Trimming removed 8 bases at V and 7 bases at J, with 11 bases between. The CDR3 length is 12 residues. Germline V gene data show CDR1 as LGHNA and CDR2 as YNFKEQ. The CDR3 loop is CASRPGGGELFF. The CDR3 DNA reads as TGTGCCAGCCGTCCCGGTGGCGGGGAGCTGTTTTTT.

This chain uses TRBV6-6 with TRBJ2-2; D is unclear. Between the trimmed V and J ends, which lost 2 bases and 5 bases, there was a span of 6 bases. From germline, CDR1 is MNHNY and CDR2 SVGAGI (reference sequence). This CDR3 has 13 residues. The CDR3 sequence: CASSYGFTGELFF. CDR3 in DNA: TGTGCCAGCAGTTACGGTTTTACCGGGGAGCTGTTTTTT.

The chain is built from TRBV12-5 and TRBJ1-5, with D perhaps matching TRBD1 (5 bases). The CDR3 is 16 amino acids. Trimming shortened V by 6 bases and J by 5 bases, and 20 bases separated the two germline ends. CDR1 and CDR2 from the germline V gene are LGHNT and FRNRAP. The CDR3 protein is CASGPLGPDSYQPQHF. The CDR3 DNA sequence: TGTGCTAGTGGCCCCTTGGGCCCCGACAGTTATCAGCCCCAGCATTTT.

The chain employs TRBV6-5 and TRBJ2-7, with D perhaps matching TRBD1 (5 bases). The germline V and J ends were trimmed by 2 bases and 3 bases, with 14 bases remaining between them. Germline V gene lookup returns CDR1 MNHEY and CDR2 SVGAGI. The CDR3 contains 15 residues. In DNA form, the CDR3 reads TGTGCCAGCAGTTACAGTTCGGCAGGGATCTACGAGCAGTACTTC. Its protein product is CASSYSSAGIYEQYF.